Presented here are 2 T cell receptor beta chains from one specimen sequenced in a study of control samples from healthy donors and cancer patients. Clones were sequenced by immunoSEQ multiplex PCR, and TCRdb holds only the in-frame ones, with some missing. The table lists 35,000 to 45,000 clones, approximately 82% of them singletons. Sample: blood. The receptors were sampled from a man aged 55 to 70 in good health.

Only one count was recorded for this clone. Here the CDR3 DNA reads TGTGCCAGCAGCTTAGGACAGCTCCCCTCGGACGAGCAGTACTTC. Translated: CASSLGQLPSDEQYF. The V and J genes are TRBV7-9 and TRBJ2-7; possibly TRBD1 for D (5 bases). The CDR3 covers 15 residues. CDR1 and CDR2 (germline): SEHNR, FQNEAQ (reference sequence). The V and J ends lost 1 base and 5 bases respectively, with 15 bases between them.

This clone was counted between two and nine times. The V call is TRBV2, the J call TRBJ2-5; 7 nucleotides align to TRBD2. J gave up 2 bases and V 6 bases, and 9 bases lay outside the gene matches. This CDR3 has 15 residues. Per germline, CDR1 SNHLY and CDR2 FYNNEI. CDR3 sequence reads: CASRRSGTTQETQYF. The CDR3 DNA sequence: TGTGCCAGCAGACGTTCCGGGACTACACAAGAGACCCAGTACTTC. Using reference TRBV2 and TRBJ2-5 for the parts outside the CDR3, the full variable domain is EPEVTQTPSHQVTQMGQEVILRCVPISNHLYFYWYRQILGQKVEFLVSFYNNEISEKSEIFDDQFSVERPDGSNFTLKIRSTKLEDSAMYFCASRRSGTTQETQYFGPGTRLLVL.